This T cell receptor (beta chain) was profiled in a study of blood T cells in healthy people across ages (dated by TCRdb to between 2014 and 2017). Context from the whole study: In model experiments, template switching captured about one uniquely barcoded TCR beta cDNA molecule for every two T cells. The study measured age-related changes in TCR beta repertoire diversity using deep sequencing normalized with unique cDNA molecular identifiers. Donors were grouped into four age groups: young (average 16 years), middle-aged (39), aged (around 56) and long-lived (over 80). To avoid experimental bias, donors of different ages were randomly spread across the sequencing lanes. For two donors (one aged 18 to 29 and one aged 80 or older), the study analyzed two additional independent replicas of 1 million unique cDNA reads from the same blood draw.

Broader findings and caveats from the paper: Observed TCR beta diversity per million T cells fell roughly linearly with age, and a significant reduction was already apparent by age around 40. Compared with the aged group, more naive CD4+ T cells, fewer expanded clones and increased TCR diversity were shown by the long-lived group, suggesting age selection. Since profiling was done on bulk unsorted PBMCs, naive and antigen-experienced compartments could not be conclusively compared. Observed TCR beta diversity correlated strongly with the percentage of naive T cells measured by flow cytometry. Because the CMV infection status of the donors was unknown, age-related changes in expanded clonotypes may potentially have been confounded. Total diversity estimates from one million sequenced T cells were considered lower bounds and underestimates.

Donors were around 37 systemically healthy Caucasian individuals from Russia aged about 6 to 100 years. Each donor gave around 9.8 milliliters of peripheral blood, collected into EDTA-treated Vacutainer tubes. Ficoll-Paque density-gradient centrifugation was used to isolate PBMCs, with at least 7 million per sample. Total RNA, at least 6 micrograms per sample, was extracted from PBMCs with Trizol reagent. For every donor, an aliquot of PBMCs went through flow cytometry to measure the percentages of naive CD45RAhigh/CD27high T cells. Library creation used 5' RACE. Sequencing relied on an Illumina HiSeq 2500. A second 7 to 11 cycle PCR used a sample-barcoded 5' primer and a J-beta primer mix. A template-switch 5' adaptor carrying 12 random nucleotides introduced a unique molecular identifier onto each TCR beta cDNA molecule. Each sample yielded at least 2.5 million CDR3-containing paired-end reads. The Mint cDNA synthesis kit, primed by a TRBC-specific oligonucleotide, was used to synthesize first-strand cDNA from all RNA. Following uracil-DNA glycosylase treatment, all cDNA underwent a first 18-cycle PCR with the universal primers M1SS and BC2_uni_R. In the authors' own workflow: Each sample was normalized by randomly selecting 1 million high-quality reads, each carrying a distinct molecular identifier. Instead of being binned into consensus sequences, reads that shared molecular identifiers were thrown out. CDR3 identification, clonotype clustering and error correction used MiTCR with a Q25 quality threshold and the strictest error-elimination algorithm. A nonparametric unseen species model using Euler transformation provided a lower-bound estimate of total TCR beta diversity. TCRdb passed the public sequencing reads through fastp at Q25 and MiXCR, retaining productive beta sequences. Entries that share a CDR3 protein sequence are merged under the most common genes and DNA. In this record, the V and J calls reflect TCRdb's handling and not the investigators' own analysis. The sample table shows approximately 690,000 distinct CDR3 sequences, and roughly 53% are seen once. The ten largest clones capture over 35% of the sample.

At the junction V is shortened by 5 bases and J by 5 bases, with 16 bases in between. CDR1 and CDR2 (LNHNV, YYDKDF) derive from the germline V gene (reference sequence). Including cysteine and phenylalanine, the CDR3 has 15 amino acids. The CDR3 DNA has 45 bases and is translated from base 1. In regard to this clonotype: It has no known antigen specificity. No much larger clonotype is one base removed from it; base qualities were not supplied.

The sample was blood. This clonotype was obtained from a man aged 55 to 70 in good health. Recombination connected TRBV15 to TRBJ2-1; the D gene is perhaps TRBD1, from 5 matching bases. The base sequence is TGTGCCACCAGCGCCTACAGGTACAATGACAATGAGCAGTTCTTC. Translated, this is CATSAYRYNDNEQFF.